Below, 21 T cell receptor beta chains from the same sample are listed, as sequenced in a study of blood T cell repertoires in COVID-19. Clones were read by immunoSEQ multiplex PCR, and TCRdb kept only the in-frame ones, dropping some. The sample records about 87,000 clones, around nine tenths being singletons. The source material was peripheral blood. The receptor set was obtained from a man in his forties or fifties with acute or convalescent COVID-19.

V usage is TRBV6-5 and J usage is TRBJ1-6, with 8 nucleotides matching TRBD1. After removal of 5 bases from V and 6 bases from J, the junction contained 6 bases not matched to a gene. Germline V lookup: CDR1 MNHEY, CDR2 SVGAGI. The CDR3 totals 15 residues. The CDR3 bases are TGTGCCAGCAGTCCGGCGACAGGGGTTAATTCACCCCTCCACTTT. Translated: CASSPATGVNSPLHF.

J is TRBJ2-2 and V is TRBV7-3; no clear D gene. Trimming took 5 bases from V and 2 from J, leaving 15 bases between them. This CDR3 has 16 residues. Looked up from germline, CDR1 is SGHTA and CDR2 is FQGTGA. The CDR3 reads CASSRGVKPNTGELFF. The CDR3 DNA reads TGTGCCAGCAGCCGCGGTGTTAAGCCTAACACCGGGGAGCTGTTTTTT.

V usage is TRBV21-1 and J usage is TRBJ1-5; the table's D call of TRBD1 was not tested on the DNA. TRBV21-1 is a pseudogene. The CDR3 has 18 amino acids. The CDR3, as DNA: TGTGCCAGCAGCAAAGCCCCCTCCGTCCAGGGCGACAATCAGCCCCAGCATTTT. The encoded protein is CASSKAPSVQGDNQPQHF.

The chain links TRBV12-5 to TRBJ1-5; 10 nucleotides match TRBD1. Germline CDR1 is LGHNT and CDR2 is FRNRAP. This CDR3 is built from 14 residues. Trimming at V came to 5 bases and at J to 6 bases, leaving 4 bases not matched to a gene. The CDR3 DNA is TGTGCTAGTGGTATGGGACAGGGGATTCAGCCCCAGCATTTT. This gives the protein CASGMGQGIQPQHF.

This clone has more than one count but fewer than ten. The CDR3 nucleotides read TGTGCCAGCAGTTACTCGGGACAGGGCACTGAAGCTTTCTTT. Its translation: CASSYSGQGTEAFF. The chain couples TRBV6-5 to TRBJ1-1; TRBD1 aligns across 9 bases. The CDR3 runs 14 residues. The germline V gene encodes CDR1 MNHEY and CDR2 SVGAGI. Unmatched junction bases numbered 0, after V lost 0 bases and J lost 4 bases.

This rearrangement joins TRBV5-4 to TRBJ1-1, with D perhaps matching TRBD1 (6 bases). The V gene lost 0 bases and the J gene lost 0 bases, with 15 bases spanning the gap. The germline V gene encodes CDR1 SGHNT and CDR2 YYREEE (reference sequence). This CDR3 is 17 amino acids long. CDR3: CASSLDALAGVNTEAFF. CDR3 sequence (DNA): TGTGCCAGCAGCTTGGACGCCCTGGCAGGGGTGAACACTGAAGCTTTCTTT.

J is TRBJ1-1 and V is TRBV5-4; D is ambiguous. Germline CDR1 and CDR2: SGHNT and YYREEE (reference sequence). This CDR3 has 15 amino acids. V lost 1 base to trimming and J lost 0 bases, with 10 bases between them. DNA of the CDR3: TGTGCCAGCAGCTTGCCCAGTACCATGAACACTGAAGCTTTCTTT. This gives the protein CASSLPSTMNTEAFF. The whole variable domain, filled in from reference TRBV5-4 and TRBJ1-1, reads ETGVTQSPTHLIKTRGQQVTLRCSSQSGHNTVSWYQQALGQGPQFIFQYYREEENGRGNFPPRFSGLQFPNYSSELNVNALELDDSALYLCASSLPSTMNTEAFFGQGTRLTVV.

The count of this clone is one. The chain is built from TRBV30 and TRBJ1-6; 8 bases map to TRBD1. V lost 4 bases and J lost 8; bases outside the gene matches: 4. CDR1 GTSNPN and CDR2 SVGIG come from the germline V gene (reference sequence). The CDR3 is 13 amino acids. CDR3 in amino acids: CAWTDRGDSPLHF. Here the CDR3 DNA reads TGTGCCTGGACTGACAGGGGAGATTCACCCCTCCACTTT.

J is TRBJ1-1 and V is TRBV10-2; possibly TRBD1 for D (5 bases). Per germline, CDR1 WSHSY and CDR2 SAAADI. CDR3 length: 13 amino acids. With 6 bases removed from V and 0 bases from J, the gap between germline ends came to 8 bases. The chain's CDR3 is CASRTDLNTEAFF. The CDR3, as DNA: TGCGCCAGCAGGACAGACCTGAACACTGAAGCTTTCTTT.

The table lists this clone with a count of one. The chain employs TRBV19 and TRBJ2-7; perhaps TRBD1 as D (5 bases). The length of the CDR3 is 15 residues. Per germline, CDR1 LNHDA and CDR2 SQIVND (reference sequence). With 5 bases removed from V and 3 bases from J, the gap between germline ends came to 17 bases. CDR3 DNA: TGTGCCAGTAGTCACGGTCCCGACAGCCTCTACGAGCAGTACTTC. It codes for CASSHGPDSLYEQYF.

The chain combines TRBV5-6 with TRBJ1-5; D is perhaps TRBD1 (6 bases). The germline V gene encodes CDR1 SGHDT and CDR2 YYEEEE. The CDR3 extends over 16 amino acids. The V gene lost 1 base and the J gene lost 2 bases, with 13 bases spanning the gap. This CDR3 is CASSLRAGVGNQPQHF. For the CDR3, the DNA is TGTGCCAGCAGCTTGCGGGCAGGGGTTGGCAATCAGCCCCAGCATTTT.

This clone came up a few times. V usage is TRBV14 and J usage is TRBJ2-5; TRBD1 matches 8 bases. CDR1 is SGHDN, CDR2 FVKESK, per germline. V lost 4 bases and J lost 7; bases outside the gene matches: 8. The CDR3 has 14 amino acids. CDR3 sequence: CASSRETGVGTQYF. In DNA, the CDR3 is TGTGCCAGCAGCCGAGAGACAGGGGTAGGGACCCAGTACTTC.

V is TRBV6-2 or TRBV6-3 and J is TRBJ1-5; 9 bases match TRBD1. The V gene end was trimmed by 6 bases and the J gene end by 2 bases; junction bases not matched to a gene: 8. CDR3 length equals 16 residues. Germline V gives CDR1 MNHEY, CDR2 SVGEGT. The CDR3 nucleotides read TGTGCCAGCAGCCCCCTCTGGACAGGGGGCAATCAGCCCCAGCATTTT. This gives the protein CASSPLWTGGNQPQHF.

V and J are TRBV19 and TRBJ2-1; 14 bases are shared with TRBD2. The CDR3 sequence is 15 residues long. V gave up 3 bases and J gave up 10 bases; unmatched junction bases: 5. Germline CDR1 LNHDA, CDR2 SQIVND (reference sequence). The CDR3 here is CASSIGLAGGKEQFF. CDR3 coding DNA: TGTGCCAGTAGTATCGGACTAGCGGGGGGTAAAGAGCAGTTCTTC. Based on the CDR3 plus reference TRBV19 and TRBJ2-1, the full variable domain is DGGITQSPKYLFRKEGQNVTLSCEQNLNHDAMYWYRQDPGQGLRLIYYSQIVNDFQKGDIAEGYSVSREKKESFPLTVTSAQKNPTAFYLCASSIGLAGGKEQFFGPGTRLTVL.

This rearrangement joins TRBV12-5 to TRBJ2-7, with 10 positions matching TRBD2. Germline V lookup: CDR1 LGHNT, CDR2 FRNRAP. V was clipped by 4 bases and J by 3 bases; unmatched bases: 9. This CDR3 region has 16 residues. The DNA for the CDR3 is TGTGCTAGTGGTTCGTCAGTTGGACTAGCGGACTACGAGCAGTACTTC. This encodes CASGSSVGLADYEQYF.

The CDR3 sequence: CASSMGQTSSYNSPLHF. CDR3 nucleotides: TGTGCCAGCAGCATGGGACAGACGAGCTCCTATAATTCACCCCTCCACTTT. The rearrangement uses TRBV5-6 and TRBJ1-6; TRBD1 agrees at 7 bases. This CDR3 region has 17 residues. Germline values: CDR1 SGHDT, CDR2 YYEEEE. After removal of 4 bases from V and 0 bases from J, the junction contained 7 bases not matched to a gene.

V is TRBV20-1 and J is TRBJ1-2; no clear D. The CDR3 is 14 residues long. Trimming pared 3 bases from V and 7 bases from J, leaving 18 bases between. Germline lookup yields CDR1 DFQATT and CDR2 SNEGSKA (reference sequence). CDR3 sequence: CSASKSQRQGGYTF. The DNA for the CDR3 is TGCAGTGCTAGTAAATCCCAACGACAAGGTGGCTACACCTTC.

This chain uses TRBV29-1 with TRBJ1-2, with 9 bases that match TRBD1. The germline gives CDR1 SQVTM, CDR2 ANQGSEA. The CDR3 has 14 residues. Trimming removed 3 bases from V and 3 bases from J; junction bases left unmatched: 5. The CDR3 spells CSVDGTGIHYGYTF. CDR3 nucleotide sequence: TGCAGCGTTGATGGGACAGGGATCCACTATGGCTACACCTTC.

The rearrangement joins TRBV7-9 to TRBJ2-5; tentative D call: TRBD1 (6 bases). V lost 1 base and J 3 bases, leaving 9 bases between the germline ends. CDR1 and CDR2 from the germline V gene are SEHNR and FQNEAQ (reference sequence). The CDR3 is 14 amino acids. In DNA, the CDR3 is TGTGCCAGCAGCTTAGGGACAGCAGAAGAGACCCAGTACTTC. Protein sequence: CASSLGTAEETQYF.

The rearrangement joins TRBV29-1 to TRBJ1-1; maybe TRBD1 (6 bases). Trimming cost V 3 bases and J 1 base, with 6 bases left between them. Germline V gene data show CDR1 as SQVTM and CDR2 as ANQGSEA. This CDR3 region has 12 residues. The CDR3 reads CSVDRGNTEAFF. The CDR3 nucleotides read TGCAGCGTTGACAGGGGGAACACTGAAGCTTTCTTT.

The table lists this clone with a count of one. The gene calls are TRBV9 and TRBJ1-1; TRBD1 is a possible D gene (6 bases). V dropped 3 bases and J dropped 5 bases, with 17 bases sitting between them. CDR3 length: 15 amino acids. The germline V gene has CDR1 SGDLS and CDR2 YYNGEE. CDR3 sequence reads: CASSEGEGRWTEAFF. In nucleotides, the CDR3 is TGTGCCAGCAGCGAGGGGGAGGGGAGGTGGACTGAAGCTTTCTTT.